These T cell receptor beta chains were read from a single sample in a study of Ad26.COV2.S vaccination and SARS-CoV-2 variants. The table came from immunoSEQ multiplex PCR; TCRdb's copy has only in-frame clones and leaves some out. Here the sample spans 350,000 to 450,000 clones, around nine tenths being singletons. The specimen was peripheral blood, collected in a trial of Ad26.COV2.S vaccine versus placebo. Receptors were obtained from a person between 18 and 65 years old who received the Ad26.COV2.S COVID-19 vaccine or a placebo. Each CDR3 is given with its conserved first and last residue. The order of the fields is D gene, J gene, clone size, V gene, CDR3 protein, CDR3 DNA. The D gene is left open where the match is weak. Clone size is given for some rows only: seen once, a few or many times, or a class if the clone is expanded.

TRBD1	TRBJ1-2	.	TRBV6-5	CASSYPRQGAFGYTF	TGTGCCAGCAGTTACCCGCGACAGGGGGCATTCGGCTACACCTTC
.	TRBJ2-5	.	TRBV30	CAWSGLGHRQETQYF	TGTGCCTGGAGTGGCCTGGGACACCGCCAAGAGACCCAGTACTTC
.	TRBJ1-5	.	TRBV28	CASNDLGQPQHF	TGTGCCAGCAATGACCTCGGTCAGCCCCAGCATTTT
.	TRBJ1-4	.	TRBV30	CAWSSRVTGTGEKLFF	TGTGCCTGGAGTAGTAGGGTGACGGGAACGGGTGAAAAACTGTTTTTT
TRBD1	TRBJ1-2	.	TRBV5-4	CASSSSPGQGEVYGYTF	TGTGCCAGCAGCTCCAGCCCTGGACAGGGGGAAGTTTATGGCTACACCTTC
.	TRBJ1-1	.	TRBV11-2	CASSLDEGNTEAFF	TGTGCCAGCAGCTTAGATGAAGGGAACACTGAAGCTTTCTTT
.	TRBJ2-6	.	TRBV18	CASSHGPSGANVLTF	TGTGCCAGCTCACATGGGCCCTCTGGGGCCAACGTCCTGACTTTC
.	TRBJ2-7	.	TRBV11-2	CASSLHGPPGHEQYF	TGTGCCAGCAGCTTACACGGGCCCCCCGGCCACGAGCAGTACTTC
.	TRBJ2-6	.	TRBV4-2	CASSQDRAGLNNVLTF	TGTGCCAGCAGCCAAGATCGGGCAGGGCTTAACAACGTCCTGACTTTC
TRBD1	TRBJ2-7	.	TRBV7-2	CASSRTQGAYEQYF	TGTGCCAGCAGCAGAACACAGGGGGCCTACGAGCAGTACTTC
.	TRBJ2-7	.	TRBV20-1	CSASGALMSSYEQYF	TGCAGTGCTAGTGGCGCCCTTATGAGCTCCTACGAGCAGTACTTC
.	TRBJ2-7	.	TRBV18	CASSPAEGKHEQYF	TGTGCCAGCTCGCCTGCCGAGGGGAAGCACGAGCAGTACTTC
.	TRBJ2-5	.	TRBV5-1	CASSFGDREETQYF	TGCGCCAGCAGCTTTGGCGACAGAGAAGAGACCCAGTACTTC
.	TRBJ2-4	few	TRBV30	CAWSEGYGKNIQYF	TGTGCCTGGAGTGAGGGGTATGGCAAAAACATTCAGTACTTC
TRBD2	TRBJ2-1	few	TRBV7-2	CASSLEGTSRRNEQFF	TGTGCCAGCAGCTTAGAAGGGACTAGCAGACGCAATGAGCAGTTCTTC
.	TRBJ2-1	.	TRBV24-1	CATSDPRPGHNEQFF	TGTGCCACCAGTGACCCTAGACCCGGCCACAATGAGCAGTTCTTC
TRBD1	TRBJ1-5	.	TRBV2	CASRAPGTGVGSNQPQHF	TGTGCCAGCAGGGCCCCCGGGACAGGGGTGGGTAGCAATCAGCCCCAGCATTTT
.	TRBJ1-6	.	TRBV3-1/TRBV3-2	CASSQSDYNSPLHF	TGTGCCAGCAGTCAGTCAGATTATAATTCACCCCTCCACTTT
.	TRBJ2-1	.	TRBV5-1	CASSWAGPHNEQFF	TGCGCCAGCAGCTGGGCGGGACCCCACAATGAGCAGTTCTTC
.	TRBJ1-2	.	TRBV14	CASSQVHGQGYGYTF	TGTGCCAGCAGCCAAGTTCATGGCCAGGGGTATGGCTACACCTTC
.	TRBJ2-2	.	TRBV5-1	CASSLVPPSNTGELFF	TGCGCCAGCAGCTTGGTACCGCCATCGAACACCGGGGAGCTGTTTTTT
.	TRBJ1-3	.	TRBV5-6	CASSLAPGGNTIYF	TGTGCCAGCAGCTTGGCCCCTGGCGGAAACACCATATATTTT
TRBD2	TRBJ2-1	.	TRBV25-1	CASSALAGVDNEQFF	TGTGCCAGCAGTGCACTAGCGGGCGTCGACAATGAGCAGTTCTTC
TRBD1	TRBJ1-1	.	TRBV10-3	CAINRGANTEAFF	TGTGCCATCAACAGGGGAGCGAACACTGAAGCTTTCTTT
TRBD2	TRBJ2-7	.	TRBV28	CASSLGLAGGYEQYF	TGTGCCAGCAGTTTGGGACTAGCGGGAGGATACGAGCAGTACTTC
.	TRBJ2-3	.	TRBV21-1	CASSKAPKVGPMGGTDTQYF	TGTGCCAGCAGCAAAGCGCCAAAGGTGGGCCCCATGGGCGGCACAGATACGCAGTATTTT
.	TRBJ1-1	few	TRBV24-1	CATSDFGTEAFF	TGTGCCACCAGTGATTTTGGCACTGAAGCTTTCTTT
TRBD1	TRBJ1-1	.	TRBV30	CAWSQTGGTEAFF	TGTGCCTGGAGTCAGACAGGGGGGACTGAAGCTTTCTTT
.	TRBJ1-2	.	TRBV5-1	CASSFRPNYGYTF	TGCGCCAGCAGCTTCAGGCCTAACTATGGCTACACCTTC
.	TRBJ1-6	.	TRBV28	CASSSRPNSPLHF	TGTGCCAGCAGTTCGAGACCGAATTCACCCCTCCACTTT
TRBD2	TRBJ2-7	.	TRBV9	CASSETSGSGYEQYF	TGTGCCAGCAGCGAAACTAGCGGGAGTGGGTACGAGCAGTACTTC
.	TRBJ1-1	.	TRBV6-2/TRBV6-3	CASSIRQEAFF	TGTGCCAGCAGTATACGGCAGGAAGCTTTCTTT
.	TRBJ2-1	.	TRBV7-9	CAGEVIYNEQFF	TGTGCAGGGGAGGTTATCTACAATGAGCAGTTCTTC
.	TRBJ2-6	.	TRBV10-3	CAISESKAARANVLTF	TGTGCCATCAGTGAGTCGAAGGCAGCTAGGGCCAACGTCCTGACTTTC
.	TRBJ1-3	.	TRBV4-2	CASSREVGNTIYF	TGTGCCAGCAGCCGGGAAGTCGGAAACACCATATATTTT